The clone carrying this T cell receptor beta chain has a handful of counts. This sample was included in a study of blood T cell repertoires in COVID-19. Method: immunoSEQ multiplex PCR; TCRdb's copy keeps in-frame clones and lacks some. The sample carries approximately 300,000 clones, roughly 90% recorded once. Cohort placement rested on clinical history that participants reported themselves. The material sequenced was PBMCs or T cells enriched from blood (not recorded which). The source of this sequence is a man in his sixties who had recovered from COVID-19.

The CDR3 loop is CASSERLDTDTQYF. The CDR3 nucleotides read TGTGCCAGCAGTGAAAGACTAGACACAGATACGCAGTATTTT. J is TRBJ2-3 and V is TRBV2; TRBD2 might be the D (6 bases). The CDR3 loop spans 14 amino acids. Germline values: CDR1 SNHLY, CDR2 FYNNEI. V shed 2 bases and J shed 2 bases, with 8 bases lying between them.